This T cell receptor beta chain was identified during a study of shared clonotypes between healthy human individuals (dated by TCRdb to 2018 to 2020). Background for the entire study: A few men and a couple of women, aged 18 to 49 years, made up the cohort. Each donor's leukapheresis produced roughly between roughly 0.94 and 9.5 billion PBMCs. To increase sequencing depth and limit assay-specific biases, TCR repertoire library preparation and sequencing were carried out by different laboratories using diverse techniques. To estimate repertoire size and how much clonotype sharing occurs between individuals, the study deeply sequenced the blood TCR repertoires of roughly 5 healthy adults. Per donor, three plates each were used for CD4 naive and CD4 memory, two for CD8 naive, and one for CD8 memory. The study at large found these results: Naive subsets generally had larger estimated clonotype richness than memory subsets. About 4.5% of naive CD4, 3.5% of naive CD8, around 2.3% of memory CD4, and roughly 0.4% of memory CD8 clonotypes were shared across several donors. Sampling was restricted to blood, and TCR repertoires in tissue are likely to differ from TCR repertoires in blood. Based on pairwise subsampling, the degree of clonotype sharing among donors was expected to be affected by sequencing depth. Compared with non-shared clonotypes, the clonotypes found in all four sorted-subset donors had higher generation probabilities. Rarefaction of sorted-subset datasets indicated incomplete sequencing despite the large sequencing depth. The small number of donors limited the genetic and exposure-history diversity represented.

Using the deep immunoSEQ assay, TCR CDR3 regions were amplified from genomic DNA by multiplex PCR. Extracted genomic DNA from each cell subset was distributed evenly across all wells of several immunoSEQ 96-well plates, and each plate was treated as a replicate. For sorted subsets, each replicate PCR was loaded with roughly 190 ng genomic DNA, equivalent to 30,000 or so T cell genomes. Purified libraries were quantified with a Qubit 3.0 fluorometer, sized on a Bioanalyzer 2100, and re-quantified with the KAPA Library Quantification kit. Every immunoSEQ 96-well plate was sequenced on a dedicated single-read 150-cycle Illumina NextSeq 550 flow cell. Per the original workflow: Because the immunoSEQ output held only junctional sequences and lacked quality scores, the filtering could not match the filtering applied to full-length reads. To assign V/J genes and CDR3, sequences were annotated against IMGT germline references using PyIR, a Python wrapper for IgBLAST v1.9. Reads with weak V/J assignments (E-value above 1e-6), missing CDR3, stop codons, out-of-frame junctions, or ambiguous translated residues were removed. A V3J clonotype was defined by an identical inferred V gene, J gene, and CDR3 amino acid sequence. Percentage overlap between repertoires was computed as shared unique clonotypes divided by the size of the smaller repertoire. Richness of each repertoire was evaluated using RTK rarefaction, the Chao1 estimator, and Recon v2.1 estimates of unobserved clonotypes. For all TCRbeta clonotypes obtained by the gDNA method from four donors, generation probabilities were computed with OLGA. TCRdb retrieved this table from immuneACCESS and kept in-frame rearrangements only. Not all clones are present; in checked studies, unresolved V genes account for under half, and no reason is known for the remainder. V, J and clone size derive from that table, while D and trimming were established from the DNA sequence. The sample records some 2.4 million clones, 93% of which are singletons. Together, the top ten hold 0.36% of the sample.

CDR1 and CDR2 are drawn from the germline V gene: MNHEY, SVGAGI. The CDR3, from cysteine to phenylalanine, totals 16 residues. Only the CDR3 DNA is retained, 48 bases long and in frame from the first base. As concerns this clone: The clone's antigen remains unknown. One end of the junction varies from germline; a read error may be responsible.

Donors were healthy HIV-negative adults with no recently reported acute infections or vaccinations. Every donor was a Caucasian adult living in Nashville, Tennessee, USA. CD4+ T cells were enriched by magnetic negative selection, after which naive cells were positively selected on CD45RA and the negative fraction was taken as the memory subset. Blood was collected by leukapheresis, and PBMCs were isolated by Ficoll-Histopaque density gradient centrifugation and then cryopreserved in liquid nitrogen vapor phase. Analytical flow cytometry was used to check the purity and quantity of every magnetically sorted T cell population. Genomic DNA was isolated from each sorted fraction and quantified by UV absorbance on a Nanodrop 2000c.

The sample consisted of naive CD4+ T cells from PBMCs. The cell subset or site label of this sample denotes: CD45RA+ positively selected. The source is a man aged 18 to 29 in good health. Some clones in this sample may be carry-over from other donors' samples. The sequence joins TRBV6-5 to TRBJ1-4, with 8 bases in between that match TRBD1. The CDR3 in this case is CASGYRGRIANEKLFF. The DNA sequence is as follows: TGTGCCAGCGGTTACAGGGGGAGGATAGCTAATGAAAAACTGTTTTTT.